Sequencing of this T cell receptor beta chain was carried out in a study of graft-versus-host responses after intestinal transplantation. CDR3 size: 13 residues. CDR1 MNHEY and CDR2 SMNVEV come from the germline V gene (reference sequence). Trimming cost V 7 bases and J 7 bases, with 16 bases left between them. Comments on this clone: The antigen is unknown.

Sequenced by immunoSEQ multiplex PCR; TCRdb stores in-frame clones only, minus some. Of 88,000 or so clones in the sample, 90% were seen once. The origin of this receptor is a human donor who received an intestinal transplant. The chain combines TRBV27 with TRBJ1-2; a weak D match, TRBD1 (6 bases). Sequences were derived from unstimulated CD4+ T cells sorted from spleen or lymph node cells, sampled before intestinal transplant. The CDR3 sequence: CASTGDRLGGYTF. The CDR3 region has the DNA TGTGCCAGCACCGGAGACAGGTTGGGTGGCTACACCTTC.